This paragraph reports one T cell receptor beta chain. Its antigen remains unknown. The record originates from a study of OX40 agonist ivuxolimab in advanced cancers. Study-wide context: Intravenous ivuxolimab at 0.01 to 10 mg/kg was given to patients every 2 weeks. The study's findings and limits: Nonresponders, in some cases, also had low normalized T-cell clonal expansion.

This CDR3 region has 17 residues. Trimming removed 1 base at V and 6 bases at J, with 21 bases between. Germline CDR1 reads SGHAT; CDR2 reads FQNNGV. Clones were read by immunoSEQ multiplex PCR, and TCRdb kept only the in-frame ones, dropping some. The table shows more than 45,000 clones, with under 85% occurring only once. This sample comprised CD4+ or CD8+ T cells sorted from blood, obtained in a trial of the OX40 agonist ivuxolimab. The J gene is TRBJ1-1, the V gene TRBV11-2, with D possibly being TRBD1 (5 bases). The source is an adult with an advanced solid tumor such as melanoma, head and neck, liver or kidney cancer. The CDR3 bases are TGTGCCAGCAGCTTAGTGTATTTTGGGGCCGAGGCCCCTGAAGCTTTCTTT. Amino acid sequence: CASSLVYFGAEAPEAFF.